This TCR beta chain was recovered during a study of prognosis after radiotherapy for stage I lung cancer. Genomic DNA provided the template from which TCR beta CDR3 was amplified by two-round multiplex PCR. Individual primers that were specific to each TRBV and TRBJ gene served in first-round PCR. Using its own MiXCR run on the multiplex PCR reads, TCRdb lists one record per CDR3 protein. Of about 15,000 distinct CDR3 sequences listed, 31% are singletons. Germline lookup yields CDR1 SEHNR and CDR2 FQNEAQ (reference sequence). Trimming stripped 3 bases from V and 5 bases from J, with 13 bases between. The CDR3 consists of 15 residues. The table lists this clonotype with many counts.

The V call is TRBV7-9, the J call TRBJ2-2; the D gene is possibly TRBD1 (5 bases). Sample: PBMCs, taken before or after stereotactic body radiation therapy (not recorded which). The sequence was obtained from a donor over 45 with non-small cell lung cancer. CDR3 protein: CASSLVRTTTGELFF. The DNA of the CDR3 is TGTGCCAGCAGCTTGGTCCGGACAACTACCGGGGAGCTGTTTTTT.